This entry lists 10 T cell receptor beta chains sequenced from one sample in a study of blood T cell dynamics during melanoma immunotherapy. Clones were read by immunoSEQ multiplex PCR, and TCRdb kept only the in-frame ones, dropping some. This table holds about 11,000 clones, around nine tenths found once. The time point here: week 3, after first cycle of checkpoint inhibitor. Sample: blood, taken from a patient treated with checkpoint blockade. The receptor source for this set is a human donor with melanoma.

The J gene is TRBJ2-1, the V gene TRBV9; 14 bases line up with TRBD2. CDR1 is SGDLS, CDR2 YYNGEE, per germline. V lost 4 bases to trimming and J lost 9 bases; unmatched junction nucleotides: 9. The CDR3 contains 16 residues. DNA for the CDR3: TGTGCCAGCAGCTTGACTAGCGGGGGGGTCGACATTGAGCAGTTCTTC. Translating gives CASSLTSGGVDIEQFF.

The chain carries TRBV9 and TRBJ1-3, with 9 bases lining up with TRBD1. J gave up 5 bases and V 4 bases, and 10 bases lay outside the gene matches. CDR1 SGDLS and CDR2 YYNGEE come from the germline V gene. This CDR3 region has 16 residues. Here the CDR3 reads CASSPRTGETRNTIYF. The CDR3 DNA follows: TGTGCCAGCAGCCCTCGGACAGGGGAGACTAGAAACACCATATATTTT.

The chain uses TRBV5-1 and TRBJ2-7, with 8 bases matching TRBD1. CDR1 and CDR2 from the germline V gene are SGHRS and YFSETQ. The CDR3 is 16 amino acids. With V trimmed by 3 bases and J by 3 bases, 11 bases remained unmatched. The CDR3 here is CASSWDRQGQFYEQYF. Here the CDR3 DNA reads TGCGCCAGCAGCTGGGACCGACAGGGGCAGTTCTACGAGCAGTACTTC.

The rearrangement links TRBV19 to TRBJ1-5; no clear D gene. Looked up from germline, CDR1 is LNHDA and CDR2 is SQIVND (reference sequence). V was trimmed by 3 bases and J by 3 bases, leaving 9 bases between them. The length of the CDR3 is 14 residues. CDR3 sequence reads: CASSIWQVNQPQHF. Written as DNA, the CDR3 is TGTGCCAGTAGTATCTGGCAGGTCAATCAGCCCCAGCATTTT.

J is TRBJ2-7 and V is TRBV30; D unresolved. Trimming removed 1 base from V and 3 bases from J, with 7 bases in between. Germline CDR1 is GTSNPN and CDR2 is SVGIG (reference sequence). This CDR3 has 12 amino acids. CDR3 nucleotides: TGTGCCTGGAGTGCCTCGGGCTACGAGCAGTACTTC. Residues: CAWSASGYEQYF.

The chain joins TRBV7-6 to TRBJ1-4; TRBD1 agrees at 8 bases. Germline V CDR1 and CDR2: SGHVS, FNYEAQ. V gave up 5 bases and J gave up 8 bases; unmatched junction bases: 10. The CDR3 spans 15 residues. Here the CDR3 DNA reads TGTGCCAGCAGCCCACGGACAGGGCTCGGGGAAAAACTGTTTTTT. Protein: CASSPRTGLGEKLFF.

This clone was found once. The V and J genes are TRBV6-6 and TRBJ2-7; no clear D gene. V lost 0 bases, J lost 3 bases, and 12 bases lay in between. This CDR3 comprises 15 residues. Per the germline V gene, CDR1 is MNHNY and CDR2 is SVGAGI (reference sequence). The CDR3 protein is CASSYSTSGIYEQYF. The CDR3 DNA sequence: TGTGCCAGCAGTTACTCGACATCAGGCATCTACGAGCAGTACTTC.

The chain couples TRBV5-8 to TRBJ2-2; either TRBD1 or TRBD2 may fit D (5 bases each). The CDR3 has 16 residues. The V gene lost 3 bases and the J gene lost 4 bases, with 16 bases spanning the gap. Germline lookup yields CDR1 SGHTS and CDR2 YDEGEE. CDR3 DNA: TGTGCCAGCAGCTCGGGGCGTATAGCGCGCACCGGGGAGCTGTTTTTT. Its translation: CASSSGRIARTGELFF. The full variable domain, rest sourced from reference TRBV5-8 and TRBJ2-2, is EAGVTQSPTHLIKTRGQQATLRCSPISGHTSVYWYQQALGLGLQFLLWYDEGEERNRGNFPPRFSGRQFPNYSSELNVNALELEDSALYLCASSSGRIARTGELFFGEGSRLTVL.

The rearrangement uses TRBV7-9 and TRBJ1-5, with D tentatively TRBD1 (6 bases). The germline V and J ends were trimmed by 5 bases and 0 bases, with 14 bases remaining between them. Germline values: CDR1 SEHNR, CDR2 FQNEAQ (reference sequence). There are 16 residues in the CDR3. This chain's CDR3 is CASSQTGQYSNQPQHF. CDR3 bases: TGTGCCAGCAGCCAAACCGGACAGTATAGCAATCAGCCCCAGCATTTT.

DNA of the CDR3: TGTGCCAGCAGTTTGGCCCCGGACGGTCACAGCTCCTACGAGCAGTACTTC. The encoded protein is CASSLAPDGHSSYEQYF. The chain has TRBV27 and TRBJ2-7; D gene uncertain. Per germline, CDR1 MNHEY and CDR2 SMNVEV (reference sequence). This CDR3 spans 17 amino acids. Trimming stripped 3 bases from V and 0 bases from J, with 18 bases between.